This TCR beta chain was recovered during a study of shared clonotypes between healthy human individuals. Study results and caveats: Generally, naive subsets came out with larger estimated richness than memory subsets.

About this clone itself: Its specificity is unknown.

Every subset's genomic DNA went evenly onto several immunoSEQ plates. TCRdb keeps only in-frame clones here, not all; method: immunoSEQ multiplex PCR. The sample consists of over a million clones, 75% of them appearing once. Germline V lookup: CDR1 KGHSH, CDR2 LQKENI. V was pared by 3 bases and J by 5 bases, with 10 bases between. The CDR3 length is 13 residues. The source is a young man in good health. The specimen was memory CD4+ T cells sorted from blood. Subset meaning: CD45RA-negative fraction. The chain employs TRBV18 and TRBJ2-5; no definite D call. The CDR3 protein is CASSPARPETQYF. CDR3 nucleotides: TGTGCCAGCTCACCGGCCAGGCCCGAGACCCAGTACTTC. Using reference TRBV18 and TRBJ2-5 for the parts outside the CDR3, the full variable domain is NAGVMQNPRHLVRRRGQEARLRCSPMKGHSHVYWYRQLPEEGLKFMVYLQKENIIDESGMPKERFSAEFPKEGPSILRIQQVVRGDSAAYFCASSPARPETQYFGPGTRLLVL.